The 29 T cell receptor beta chains reported below all come from one sample, sequenced in a study of cytomegalovirus exposure and HLA in healthy donors. The PCR had 60 Vbeta and 13 Jbeta primers. The repertoire was sequenced with immunoSEQ multiplex PCR; TCRdb's copy has only in-frame clones and lacks some. Of about 180,000 clones listed, around 80% are singletons. Sequencing used PBMCs. Source of these receptors: a man in his late teens or twenties in good health and CMV-seronegative.

This clone occurred once. The chain recombines TRBV7-2 with TRBJ2-3; 7 nucleotides align to TRBD2. J lost 6 bases, V lost 3 bases, and 18 bases had no gene match. This CDR3 has 18 residues. Germline V gene data show CDR1 as SGHTA and CDR2 as FQGNSA. The CDR3 reads CASSLAAPAGVFTDTQYF. Written as DNA, the CDR3 is TGTGCCAGCAGCTTGGCGGCACCGGCGGGAGTCTTTACGGATACGCAGTATTTT.

V usage is TRBV5-5 and J usage is TRBJ2-7; 7 nucleotides match TRBD1. Germline V gives CDR1 SGHKS, CDR2 YYEKEE (reference sequence). CDR3 length equals 14 residues. Unmatched junction bases numbered 4, after V lost 3 bases and J lost 1 base. This CDR3 reads CASSYGTESYEQYF. The CDR3 DNA follows: TGTGCCAGCAGCTACGGGACAGAATCCTACGAGCAGTACTTC.

The sample holds one count of this clone. This sequence joins TRBV6-6 and TRBJ1-4, with 8 bases that match TRBD1. Germline V gene sequence: CDR1 MNHNY, CDR2 SVGAGI (reference sequence). The CDR3 sequence is 13 residues long. Unmatched junction bases numbered 5, after V lost 6 bases and J lost 8 bases. The CDR3 spells CASRDREEEKLFF. CDR3 coding DNA: TGTGCCAGCAGGGACAGGGAAGAGGAAAAACTGTTTTTT.

The J gene is TRBJ1-1, the V gene TRBV18, with TRBD1 identical over 7 bases. V shed 4 bases, J shed 6 bases, and the junction held 2 bases outside the gene matches. This CDR3 spans 12 amino acids. Germline V gene data show CDR1 as KGHSH and CDR2 as LQKENI. CDR3 sequence: CASSRGTAEAFF. The DNA for the CDR3 is TGTGCCAGCTCACGCGGGACAGCTGAAGCTTTCTTT.

The CDR3 here is CASSPLLTNTGELFF. CDR3 coding DNA: TGTGCCAGCAGCCCTCTACTAACGAACACCGGGGAGCTGTTTTTT. The chain is built from TRBV9 and TRBJ2-2, with D uncertain. This CDR3 is 15 amino acids long. The germline V gene encodes CDR1 SGDLS and CDR2 YYNGEE. Trimming removed 4 bases from V and 0 bases from J, with 10 bases in between.

The V gene is TRBV6-1, the J gene TRBJ1-1, with a possible D match to TRBD1 (6 bases). Trimming took 2 bases from V and 5 from J, leaving 15 bases between them. The CDR3 covers 15 residues. The germline V gene has CDR1 MNHNS and CDR2 SASEGT. DNA for the CDR3: TGTGCCAGCAGTGAAAGTAGAAGGGGGTCAACTGAAGCTTTCTTT. Amino acid sequence: CASSESRRGSTEAFF.

V is TRBV5-1 and J is TRBJ2-7; tentative D call: TRBD2 (5 bases). The V and J ends lost 0 bases and 2 bases respectively, with 9 bases between them. In germline, CDR1 is SGHRS, CDR2 YFSETQ. This CDR3 comprises 14 residues. CDR3 nucleotide sequence: TGCGCCAGCAGCTTGGTAGGACTCACCTACGAGCAGTACTTC. Translation gives CASSLVGLTYEQYF.

This rearrangement joins TRBV7-6 to TRBJ1-1; no clear D. V dropped 2 bases and J dropped 4 bases, with 8 bases sitting between them. Germline V gene lookup returns CDR1 SGHVS and CDR2 FNYEAQ. This CDR3 contains 13 residues. In nucleotides, the CDR3 is TGTGCCAGCAGCTTACCGGGGATCACTGAAGCTTTCTTT. This gives the protein CASSLPGITEAFF.

The chain recombines TRBV9 with TRBJ2-5; 14 positions match TRBD2. The CDR3 is 15 residues long. CDR1 is SGDLS, CDR2 YYNGEE, per germline. V shed 3 bases, J shed 5 bases, and the junction held 3 bases outside the gene matches. CDR3 DNA: TGTGCCAGCAGCGGGACTAGCGGGGGGCCGGAGACCCAGTACTTC. It is translated as CASSGTSGGPETQYF.

A few counts support this clone. This chain connects TRBV5-3 to TRBJ1-2; D gene ambiguous. TRBV5-3 is filed as an ORF, its function uncertain. Trimming took 7 bases from V and 4 from J, leaving 11 bases between them. The CDR3 runs 12 residues. The CDR3 reads CARLGDLYGYTF. The CDR3 DNA is TGTGCCAGATTGGGAGACCTCTATGGCTACACCTTC.

The CDR3 here is CSVGTAYEQYF. CDR3 in DNA: TGCAGCGTTGGGACAGCCTACGAGCAGTACTTC. This chain connects TRBV29-1 to TRBJ2-7; TRBD1 is a possible D gene (6 bases). Germline lookup yields CDR1 SQVTM and CDR2 ANQGSEA. V was clipped by 4 bases and J by 2 bases, with 6 bases between them. The CDR3 has 11 amino acids.

The CDR3 loop is CARPQCYRGYEQYF. CDR3 in DNA: TGTGCCAGACCCCAGTGCTACAGAGGGTACGAGCAGTACTTC. The chain combines TRBV19 with TRBJ2-7, with a weak D call TRBD2 (5 bases). Trimming cost V 9 bases and J 4 bases, with 19 bases left between them. Germline V gives CDR1 LNHDA, CDR2 SQIVND (reference sequence). The CDR3 is 14 amino acids.

The V and J genes are TRBV19 and TRBJ1-5, with D uncertain. The CDR3 sequence is 13 residues long. V was trimmed by 7 bases and J by 5 bases, leaving 12 bases between them. CDR1 is LNHDA and CDR2 is SQIVND in the germline V gene (reference sequence). The CDR3, as DNA: TGTGCCAGTATTTCCGGGGTCGATCAGCCCCAGCATTTT. Translated: CASISGVDQPQHF.

The chain is built from TRBV2 and TRBJ2-7; 9 bases match TRBD2. CDR1 is SNHLY and CDR2 is FYNNEI in the germline V gene. Trimming took 6 bases from V and 2 from J; bases not matched to a gene: 8. This CDR3 comprises 15 residues. The CDR3 loop is CASRREGGAPYEQYF. The CDR3 DNA sequence: TGTGCCAGCAGGCGGGAGGGGGGGGCCCCCTACGAGCAGTACTTC.

The rearrangement joins TRBV7-6 to TRBJ1-1; D remains unclear. Germline CDR1 is SGHVS and CDR2 is FNYEAQ. V lost 5 bases, J lost 4 bases, and 17 bases lay in between. The CDR3 has 15 residues. The CDR3 loop reads CASSPQRVRSTEAFF. The DNA for the CDR3 is TGTGCCAGCAGCCCCCAGCGGGTTAGAAGCACTGAAGCTTTCTTT.

V gene TRBV7-2 combines with J gene TRBJ1-1; TRBD1 might be the D (6 bases). The CDR3 loop spans 13 amino acids. Germline lookup yields CDR1 SGHTA and CDR2 FQGNSA. V dropped 9 bases and J dropped 5 bases, with 16 bases sitting between them. CDR3 sequence: CASSRDTDTEAFF. The CDR3, as DNA: TGTGCCAGTTCCAGGGACACCGATACTGAAGCTTTCTTT.

The chain combines TRBV6-5 with TRBJ2-1; D is ambiguous. V lost 2 bases and J 0 bases, leaving 11 bases between the germline ends. The germline CDR1 and CDR2 sequences are MNHEY and SVGAGI. The CDR3 has 16 amino acids. The CDR3 DNA reads as TGTGCCAGCAGTTACGGTCGTTTCGGCTCCTACAATGAGCAGTTCTTC. It specifies CASSYGRFGSYNEQFF.

CDR3 sequence: CAWSDGPWGYTF. The CDR3 DNA reads TGTGCCTGGAGTGATGGGCCTTGGGGCTACACCTTC. The genes are TRBV30 and TRBJ1-2; D is undetermined. CDR1 is GTSNPN, CDR2 SVGIG, per germline (reference sequence). The CDR3 is 12 residues long. The germline V and J ends were trimmed by 1 base and 8 bases, with 11 bases remaining between them.

CDR3 sequence: CASSLASGGYYEQYF. CDR3 nucleotides: TGTGCCAGCAGCTTAGCTAGCGGGGGGTACTACGAGCAGTACTTC. The chain carries TRBV7-2 and TRBJ2-7, with 10 bases fitting TRBD2. The CDR3 covers 15 residues. Unmatched junction bases numbered 2, after V lost 0 bases and J lost 3 bases. The germline V gene has CDR1 SGHTA and CDR2 FQGNSA.

This rearrangement joins TRBV6-1 to TRBJ1-1; no firm D call. The V and J ends lost 1 base and 4 bases respectively, with 4 bases between them. This CDR3 has 12 amino acids. Germline lookup yields CDR1 MNHNS and CDR2 SASEGT. This CDR3 is CASSEGSTEAFF. Here the CDR3 DNA reads TGTGCCAGCAGTGAAGGTAGCACTGAAGCTTTCTTT.

This clone was picked up a small number of times. The rearrangement links TRBV6-5 to TRBJ1-1; TRBD1 is a possible D gene (6 bases). V was shortened by 6 bases and J by 1 base, with 12 bases between the two germline ends. CDR3 length equals 14 residues. Per the germline V gene, CDR1 is MNHEY and CDR2 is SVGAGI. The CDR3 DNA sequence: TGTGCCAGCAGCCGATCGACAGGGAACACTGAAGCTTTCTTT. Its protein product is CASSRSTGNTEAFF.

The chain couples TRBV2 to TRBJ1-2; no clear D. Trimming removed 1 base from V and 2 bases from J, with 11 bases in between. Germline V gene data show CDR1 as SNHLY and CDR2 as FYNNEI. The CDR3 consists of 15 residues. Here the CDR3 reads CASSEEGGGNYGYTF. CDR3 nucleotides: TGTGCCAGCAGTGAAGAGGGAGGAGGGAACTATGGCTACACCTTC.

The V and J genes are TRBV5-1 and TRBJ1-6, with a possible D match to TRBD1 (5 bases). From germline, CDR1 is SGHRS and CDR2 YFSETQ. The CDR3 consists of 16 residues. Trimming removed 1 base at V and 6 bases at J, with 14 bases between. The CDR3 here is CASSLFLGQGNSPLHF. CDR3 bases: TGCGCCAGCAGCTTGTTTCTGGGGCAGGGTAATTCACCCCTCCACTTT. The whole variable domain, remainder taken from reference TRBV5-1 and TRBJ1-6, is KAGVTQTPRYLIKTRGQQVTLSCSPISGHRSVSWYQQTPGQGLQFLFEYFSETQRNKGNFPGRFSGRQFSNSRSEMNVSTLELGDSALYLCASSLFLGQGNSPLHFGNGTRLTVT.

This chain links TRBV28 with TRBJ1-1, with 8 nucleotides matching TRBD1. V gave up 4 bases and J gave up 0 bases; unmatched junction bases: 4. The CDR3 runs to 15 residues. Germline loops: CDR1 MDHEN, CDR2 SYDVKM. CDR3: CASSYAGQVNTEAFF. CDR3 nucleotides: TGTGCCAGCAGTTATGCGGGACAGGTGAACACTGAAGCTTTCTTT.

V usage is TRBV5-1 and J usage is TRBJ1-2; maybe TRBD1 (6 bases). Per the germline V gene, CDR1 is SGHRS and CDR2 is YFSETQ. The CDR3 is 13 amino acids. Trimming took off 0 bases at V and 4 bases at J, with 7 bases between the two ends. CDR3 region: CASSLGTVYGYTF. CDR3 bases: TGCGCCAGCAGCTTGGGGACAGTCTATGGCTACACCTTC.

The chain joins TRBV4-3 to TRBJ1-2; possible D gene TRBD1, 5 bases. Trimming pared 0 bases from V and 14 bases from J, leaving 16 bases between. Germline V gives CDR1 LGHNA, CDR2 YSLEER. The CDR3 runs to 13 residues. CDR3 DNA sequence: TGCGCCAGCAGCCAAGATCTAGGAGGGGCGATTACCTTC. Translating gives CASSQDLGGAITF.

Worth noting for this clone: The junction shows a germline mismatch at one end, possibly a read error. The gene calls are TRBV7-7 and TRBJ2-7; the match to TRBD2 covers 8 bases. This CDR3 has 15 residues. Germline V gene sequence: CDR1 SSHAT, CDR2 FNYEAQ (reference sequence). CDR3 nucleotide sequence: TGTGCTAGCAGCCCGACACCGGGACTAGTCTACGAGCAGTACTTC. It yields the protein CASSPTPGLVYEQYF.

The chain joins TRBV7-9 to TRBJ1-2, with D perhaps matching TRBD1 (5 bases). The CDR3 has 13 residues. Between the trimmed V and J ends, which lost 5 bases and 4 bases, there was a span of 11 bases. Germline loops: CDR1 SEHNR, CDR2 FQNEAQ (reference sequence). The CDR3 spells CASSPAGGYGYTF. The CDR3 coding sequence is TGTGCCAGCAGCCCCGCCGGGGGCTATGGCTACACCTTC.

The rearrangement joins TRBV5-4 to TRBJ2-1, with 9 bases aligning to TRBD2. Germline CDR1 is SGHNT and CDR2 is YYREEE (reference sequence). V gave up 4 bases and J gave up 10 bases; unmatched junction bases: 12. CDR3 size: 15 residues. The DNA for the CDR3 is TGTGCCAGCAGCCCCTGGGGCGGGGGGGTAAAGGAGCAGTTCTTC. Its translation: CASSPWGGGVKEQFF.